These T cell receptor beta chains were read from a single sample in a study of graft-versus-host responses after intestinal transplantation. No cognate antigen is known for these TCRs. Only in-frame clones appear in the TCRdb table, and some are missing; sequencing was by immunoSEQ multiplex PCR. This repertoire shows about 86,000 clones, roughly 80% found once; its top ten account for approximately 17%. The sample here was unstimulated CD8+ T cells sorted from spleen or lymph node cells, taken before intestinal transplant. The receptor set was obtained from a human donor who received an intestinal transplant. Both conserved end residues are part of each CDR3. D genes are given only for firm matches. Clone size appears in some rows only: once, few, many, or a class for an expanded clone.

TRBV27	NA	TRBD2	TRBJ2-3	TGTGCCAGCAGTTGGATAGCGGGAGGTGTGGGCACAGATACGCAGTATTTT	CASSWIAGGVGTDTQYF
TRBV5-1	NA	NA	TRBJ2-3	TGCGCCAGCAGCTTGTCACCTTCAGTGCACGGATTAGATACGCAGTATTTT	CASSLSPSVHGLDTQYF
TRBV4-1	NA	TRBD2	TRBJ2-1	TGCGCCAGCAGCCAAGGGAGTGGAACTAGCGGCTACAATGAGCAGTTCTTC	CASSQGSGTSGYNEQFF
TRBV6-5	NA	TRBD1	TRBJ1-1	TGTGCCAGCAGTTACTCAACAGGGGCACGGGAAGCTTTCTTT	CASSYSTGAREAFF
TRBV5-7	NA	NA	TRBJ2-2	TGTGCCAGCAGCCCAAGGGGCATAACGAACACCGGGGAGCTGTTTTTT	CASSPRGITNTGELFF
TRBV2	few	TRBD1	TRBJ1-3	TGTGCCAGCGGGACAGGGATTGCTGGAAACACCATATATTTT	CASGTGIAGNTIYF
TRBV5-5	once	NA	TRBJ2-7	TGTGCCAGCAGCTTGGACTACCCCCCTACCCACGAGCAGTACTTC	CASSLDYPPTHEQYF
TRBV7-6	NA	NA	TRBJ2-1	TGTGCCAGCAGCTCCGGGACCCTGGCGTTCTTC	CASSSGTLAFF
TRBV6-5	few	TRBD1	TRBJ2-7	TGTGCCAGCAGTTACTGGGGACAGGGGGGATACGAGCAGTACTTC	CASSYWGQGGYEQYF
TRBV6-1	NA	NA	TRBJ1-1	TGTGCCAGCAGTTCATCGGGGGATATGAACACTGAAGCTTTCTTT	CASSSSGDMNTEAFF
TRBV6-1	NA	NA	TRBJ1-3	TGTGCCAGCAGTTTAGGGCCTTCTGGAAACACCATATATTTT	CASSLGPSGNTIYF
TRBV5-6	NA	NA	TRBJ1-1	TGTGCCAGCAGCTTGTGGACACAGAACACTGAAGCTTTCTTT	CASSLWTQNTEAFF
TRBV5-4	NA	TRBD1	TRBJ2-7	TGTGCCAGCAGCTCCGACAGGGTCCCGGTTTCGGAGCAGTACTTC	CASSSDRVPVSEQYF
TRBV5-4	NA	NA	TRBJ1-4	TGTGCCAGCAGCGCTGACAGATCGGGTGAAAAACTGTTTTTT	CASSADRSGEKLFF
TRBV27	NA	NA	TRBJ1-6	TGTGCCAGCAGTTTATCGTTCCTTCGCTCCTATAATTCACCCCTCCACTTT	CASSLSFLRSYNSPLHF
TRBV13	NA	NA	TRBJ1-1	TGTGCCAGCAGCTTAACTGGGGGGTCGAACACTGAAGCTTTCTTT	CASSLTGGSNTEAFF
TRBV27	NA	TRBD1	TRBJ2-7	TGTGCCAGCAGTTTAGACAGGGTGTACGACGAGCAGTACTTC	CASSLDRVYDEQYF
TRBV18	NA	NA	TRBJ2-1	TGTGCCAGCTCCCTAGCCCCTAGCGCCTACTCCTACAATGAGCAGTTCTTC	CASSLAPSAYSYNEQFF
TRBV19	NA	NA	TRBJ2-2	TGTGCCAGTAGTACGGGGGGCAGGGTCACCGGGGAGCTGTTTTTT	CASSTGGRVTGELFF
TRBV11-2	once	NA	TRBJ2-5	TGTGCCAGCAGCTTAGTCGGTGGGTTTCAAGAGACCCAGTACTTC	CASSLVGGFQETQYF
TRBV27	NA	NA	TRBJ2-1	TGTGCCAGCAGTTTCGACTGGTACAATGAGCAGTTCTTC	CASSFDWYNEQFF
TRBV28	NA	NA	TRBJ1-3	TGTGCCAGCAGTTTCGGGGGAAACACCATATATTTT	CASSFGGNTIYF
TRBV11-2	once	NA	TRBJ2-5	TGTGCCAGCAGCTTGTCCGGGCAAGAGACCCAGTACTTC	CASSLSGQETQYF
TRBV9	NA	NA	TRBJ1-2	TGTGCCAGCAGCCTTGCCCCTTCCTATGGCTACACCTTC	CASSLAPSYGYTF
TRBV5-4	NA	NA	TRBJ2-5	TGTGCCAGCAGCTCGACAGGGCGGGAGCAGTACTTC	CASSSTGREQYF
TRBV7-9	NA	NA	TRBJ2-2	TGTGCCAGCAGCTTAGACCCGGAGGGGGAGCTGTTTTTT	CASSLDPEGELFF
TRBV6-6	NA	TRBD2	TRBJ2-5	TGTGCCAGCTCGATCGGCGGGGGGGCCATAGAGACCCAGTACTTC	CASSIGGGAIETQYF
TRBV19	NA	TRBD1	TRBJ1-5	TGTGCCAGTAGTATGTTCAGGGGGCGAGATCAGCCCCAGCATTTT	CASSMFRGRDQPQHF
TRBV11-2	NA	NA	TRBJ2-5	TGTGCCAGCAGCCTTAGGACTATGGAGACCCAGTACTTC	CASSLRTMETQYF
TRBV6-5	NA	NA	TRBJ1-5	TGTGCCAGCAGTCTGACAGGAAATAGCAATCAGCCCCAGCATTTT	CASSLTGNSNQPQHF
TRBV5-1	NA	NA	TRBJ1-1	TGCGCCAGCAGCTTGGTTGGTGGCGGGACTGAAGCTTTCTTT	CASSLVGGGTEAFF
TRBV4-1	NA	TRBD1	TRBJ1-4	TGCGCCAGCAGCCAAGAGTTGGGACAGGGTACCACTAATGAAAAACTGTTTTTT	CASSQELGQGTTNEKLFF
TRBV5-1	once	NA	TRBJ2-1	TGCGCCAGCACCAAAACATCCTCCTACAATGAGCAGTTCTTC	CASTKTSSYNEQFF
TRBV5-1	NA	NA	TRBJ2-7	TGCGCCAGCAGCTTATGGCAGGCTTCCTACGAGCAGTACTTC	CASSLWQASYEQYF
TRBV4-2	once	NA	TRBJ2-5	TGTGCCAGCAGCCAAGTAATCAGCGTAAACCAAGAGACCCAGTACTTC	CASSQVISVNQETQYF
TRBV5-1	once	TRBD1	TRBJ2-2	TGCGCCAGCAGCTTGGAGGGACAGGGATTCACCGGGGAGCTGTTTTTT	CASSLEGQGFTGELFF
TRBV12-5	NA	TRBD2	TRBJ2-4	TGTGCTAGTGGTTTCACAAGCGGGGGGACGTCCAAAAACATTCAGTACTTC	CASGFTSGGTSKNIQYF
TRBV28	NA	TRBD1	TRBJ2-7	TGTGCCACCCAAAGGGGGACAGGGACCTACGAGCAGTACTTC	CATQRGTGTYEQYF
TRBV28	NA	NA	TRBJ1-3	TGTGCCAGCAGAGCCGTATCGAGCTCTGGAAACACCATATATTTT	CASRAVSSSGNTIYF
TRBV27	NA	TRBD2	TRBJ2-5	TGTGCCAGCAGGCTAGCGGGAGGGCCCCCAGAGACCCAGTACTTC	CASRLAGGPPETQYF
TRBV10-3	once	TRBD1	TRBJ1-2	TGTGCCATCTTAGGGACAGGGGACGGCTACACCTTC	CAILGTGDGYTF
TRBV10-2	few	TRBD1	TRBJ1-2	TGCGCCAGCAGTGAGTCCGGGACAGGGGATGGCTACACCTTC	CASSESGTGDGYTF
TRBV2	NA	NA	TRBJ2-3	TGTGCCAGCAACACGAAGTGGGGGGCGGGCACAGATACGCAGTATTTT	CASNTKWGAGTDTQYF
TRBV28	NA	NA	TRBJ2-7	TGTGCCAGCAGTCACCTGGTAGGGCAGTACGAGCAGTACTTC	CASSHLVGQYEQYF
TRBV4-1	NA	NA	TRBJ1-1	TGCGCCAGCAGCCAAGAACCACAGATGAACACTGAAGCTTTCTTT	CASSQEPQMNTEAFF
TRBV5-6	NA	TRBD1	TRBJ2-5	TGTGCCAGCAGCTGGACAGGGGAGGGGAGAGAGACCCAGTACTTC	CASSWTGEGRETQYF
TRBV5-1	NA	NA	TRBJ2-5	TGCGCCAGCAGCCTTCACGGAGGAGTAGAGACCCAGTACTTC	CASSLHGGVETQYF
TRBV11-3	NA	NA	TRBJ2-2	TGTGCCAGCAGCTTGACAGGGAACACCGGGGAGCTGTTTTTT	CASSLTGNTGELFF